This entry lists 16 T cell receptor beta chains sequenced from one sample in a study of memory CD4+ T cells and cytomegalovirus serostatus. Single viable CD3+CD4+CD8-CD45RO+ cells were sorted as the memory CD4+ T cells. Sequencing used immunoSEQ multiplex PCR; TCRdb keeps in-frame clones, though not all of them. Among about 59,000 clones listed, about 81% were seen once. The sequenced sample was memory CD4+ T cells from blood. The receptors derive from an adult in good health and CMV-seronegative.

The chain links TRBV6-6 to TRBJ2-5; no firm D call. The CDR3 contains 15 residues. Per the germline V gene, CDR1 is MNHNY and CDR2 is SVGAGI (reference sequence). V lost 6 bases to trimming and J lost 0 bases, with 14 bases between them. The CDR3 bases are TGTGCCAGCAGCAGATCTCAGGCGAACCAAGAGACCCAGTACTTC. This encodes CASSRSQANQETQYF.

The chain links TRBV11-2 to TRBJ2-6, with a weak D call TRBD2 (5 bases). CDR3 length: 16 amino acids. V lost 0 bases and J lost 2, with 8 bases in between. The germline V gene has CDR1 SGHAT and CDR2 FQNNGV. In nucleotides, the CDR3 is TGTGCCAGCAGCTTAGAGGTGGGAGCTGGGGCCAACGTCCTGACTTTC. This encodes CASSLEVGAGANVLTF.

The chain carries TRBV27 and TRBJ2-7; 11 bases agree with TRBD1. Germline V gene data show CDR1 as MNHEY and CDR2 as SMNVEV (reference sequence). This CDR3 has 15 residues. Unmatched junction bases numbered 9, after V lost 5 bases and J lost 6 bases. The CDR3 spells CASSPSGTGGSEQYF. DNA of the CDR3: TGTGCCAGCAGTCCATCCGGGACAGGGGGAAGCGAGCAGTACTTC.

This clone was picked up a small number of times. CDR3 amino acids: CASSPDRPAYEQYF. The CDR3 DNA follows: TGTGCCAGCAGTCCCGACAGGCCAGCCTACGAGCAGTACTTC. The chain combines TRBV5-4 with TRBJ2-7; tentative D call: TRBD1 (6 bases). V was cut by 5 bases and J by 2 bases, with 14 bases left in between. Germline assignment: CDR1 SGHNT and CDR2 YYREEE (reference sequence). CDR3 length equals 14 residues.

Comments on this clone: Other nucleotide sequences in the sample specify the same CDR3. The gene calls are TRBV7-9 and TRBJ2-5, with no clear D. The germline CDR1 and CDR2 sequences are SEHNR and FQNEAQ (reference sequence). V gave up 1 base and J gave up 5 bases, with 5 bases separating them. The CDR3 length is 12 residues. This chain's CDR3 is CASSLEAETQYF. CDR3 nucleotide sequence: TGTGCCAGCAGCTTAGAGGCCGAGACCCAGTACTTC.

In regard to this clone: This sample also contains other DNA sequences that code for the same CDR3. The V and J genes are TRBV6-6 and TRBJ1-4, with D hard to call. CDR3 length: 11 amino acids. The V end was cut by 8 bases, the J end by 8 bases, with 9 bases between. The germline CDR1 and CDR2 sequences are MNHNY and SVGAGI (reference sequence). CDR3: CASRGGEKLFF. The DNA for the CDR3 is TGTGCCAGCCGGGGTGGCGAAAAACTGTTTTTT.

The gene calls are TRBV19 and TRBJ2-3; no clear D gene. This CDR3 is built from 15 residues. The germline gives CDR1 LNHDA, CDR2 SQIVND (reference sequence). Trimming stripped 7 bases from V and 1 base from J, with 15 bases between. The CDR3 region has the DNA TGTGCCAGTAAAGGCTCATACTCGGGCACAGATACGCAGTATTTT. Its protein is CASKGSYSGTDTQYF.

V is TRBV25-1 and J is TRBJ1-2; the D gene is possibly TRBD1 (6 bases). The germline CDR1 and CDR2 sequences are MGHDK and SYGVNS. The V gene lost 8 bases and the J gene lost 8 bases, with 21 bases spanning the gap. The CDR3 sequence is 14 residues long. Here the CDR3 reads CASAPRTVGGGYTF. The DNA of the CDR3 is TGTGCCAGCGCCCCGAGGACAGTCGGCGGCGGCTACACCTTC.

The chain has TRBV4-1 and TRBJ2-3; tentatively, D is TRBD2 (6 bases). Germline V gene data show CDR1 as MGHRA and CDR2 as YSYEKL. This CDR3 region has 15 residues. Trimming shortened V by 1 base and J by 7 bases, and 15 bases separated the two germline ends. CDR3 residues: CASSQAGAGGNTQYF. CDR3 bases: TGCGCCAGCAGCCAAGCGGGAGCGGGTGGGAATACGCAGTATTTT.

The rearrangement links TRBV10-3 to TRBJ1-1, with D uncertain. V was clipped by 4 bases and J by 1 base, with 7 bases between them. This CDR3 is 13 amino acids long. Germline values: CDR1 ENHRY, CDR2 SYGVKD. The CDR3 loop is CAISGSSNTEAFF. CDR3 nucleotides: TGTGCCATCAGTGGGAGTTCGAACACTGAAGCTTTCTTT.

The V and J genes are TRBV6-1 and TRBJ2-7, with D possibly being TRBD2 (6 bases). This CDR3 has 16 residues. V dropped 0 bases and J dropped 7 bases, with 19 bases sitting between them. CDR1 is MNHNS, CDR2 SASEGT, per germline. CDR3 in DNA: TGTGCCAGCAGTGAAGCGCGGGGCAGAAATCTGTGGGAGCAGTACTTC. Amino acids: CASSEARGRNLWEQYF.

The rearrangement joins TRBV6-5 to TRBJ2-1; 7 bases line up with TRBD1. The CDR3 covers 13 residues. The germline V gene encodes CDR1 MNHEY and CDR2 SVGAGI. The V segment lost 7 bases and the J segment 5 bases; nucleotides outside the gene matches: 5. DNA of the CDR3: TGTGCCAGCAATCGGGGACAGAACAATGAGCAGTTCTTC. Its translation: CASNRGQNNEQFF.

This chain connects TRBV5-1 to TRBJ1-3, with 10 bases lining up with TRBD1. Germline-derived CDR1 and CDR2 are SGHRS and YFSETQ. The CDR3 has 17 residues. The ends lost 1 base at V and 2 bases at J; junction bases unmatched: 6. CDR3 nucleotides: TGCGCCAGCAGCTTGCTGGGGACAGGGGAGGCTGGAAACACCATATATTTT. Translation gives CASSLLGTGEAGNTIYF.

The V call is TRBV10-2, the J call TRBJ1-5; possibly TRBD1 for D (5 bases). Germline CDR1 reads WSHSY; CDR2 reads SAAADI. Trimming shortened V by 6 bases and J by 4 bases, and 19 bases separated the two germline ends. This CDR3 contains 16 residues. The CDR3: CASRSGTRSWNQPQHF. CDR3 in DNA: TGCGCCAGCAGATCAGGGACCCGTTCATGGAATCAGCCCCAGCATTTT.

This clone was picked up one time. The J gene is TRBJ2-7, the V gene TRBV11-3; D unresolved. Trimming left V 7 bases short and J 4 bases short, with 14 bases between. Germline assignment: CDR1 SGHNT and CDR2 YENEEA. The CDR3 totals 13 residues. This chain's CDR3 is CASKFSVTYEQYF. The CDR3 DNA is TGTGCCAGCAAGTTTTCGGTGACGTACGAGCAGTACTTC.

Only a few counts were recorded for this clone. The V gene is TRBV7-9, the J gene TRBJ2-1; perhaps TRBD2 as D (5 bases). The CDR3 is made up of 15 amino acids. Trimming stripped 7 bases from V and 0 bases from J, with 13 bases between. Per germline, CDR1 SEHNR and CDR2 FQNEAQ (reference sequence). The CDR3 loop is CASTGGGISYNEQFF. The CDR3 bases are TGTGCCAGCACAGGTGGAGGCATCTCCTACAATGAGCAGTTCTTC.